This entry is about one TCR beta chain. The antigen is unknown. Unrecorded immune exposures were likely, despite nominal health at sampling. This specimen comes from a study of cytomegalovirus exposure and HLA in healthy donors. Study observations and caveats: In vitro experiments confirmed that three CMV-associated chains were specific for CMV antigens.

PCR employed 60 Vbeta and 13 Jbeta primers. Produced via immunoSEQ multiplex PCR; TCRdb's table is partial and in-frame only. The table shows more than 110,000 clones, with 70% to 80% occurring only once. After removal of 1 base from V and 0 bases from J, the junction contained 5 bases not matched to a gene. Germline lookup yields CDR1 SGHAT and CDR2 FQNNGV. This CDR3 region has 16 residues. Sequenced input: PBMCs. This clonotype was sampled from a male donor in good health and CMV-seronegative. The chain uses TRBV11-2 and TRBJ1-1, with 7 bases that match TRBD1. The CDR3 here is CASSLAGRGVNTEAFF. The CDR3 DNA reads TGTGCCAGCAGCTTAGCGGGCAGGGGGGTGAACACTGAAGCTTTCTTT.